Reported below is one TCR beta chain. V was cut by 0 bases and J by 2 bases, with 22 bases left in between. This CDR3 comprises 19 residues. Germline CDR1 reads MNHEY; CDR2 reads SVGAGI. This specimen belongs to a study of blood T cells in healthy people across ages. Together with a sample-barcoded 5' primer, a J-beta primer mix was included in a second PCR lasting roughly 6 to 12 cycles. A single record per CDR3 protein comes from TCRdb applying MiXCR to the 5' RACE reads. The table includes about 1.1 million distinct CDR3 sequences, around two fifths detected once. The chain recombines TRBV6-5 with TRBJ1-2; the D gene is possibly TRBD1 (5 bases). Material: blood. The sequence derives from a man aged 18 to 29 in good health. CDR3 region: CASSYSPGVAHLTNYGYTF. In nucleotides, the CDR3 is TGTGCCAGCAGTTACTCCCCGGGGGTAGCGCATCTCACGAACTATGGCTACACCTTC.